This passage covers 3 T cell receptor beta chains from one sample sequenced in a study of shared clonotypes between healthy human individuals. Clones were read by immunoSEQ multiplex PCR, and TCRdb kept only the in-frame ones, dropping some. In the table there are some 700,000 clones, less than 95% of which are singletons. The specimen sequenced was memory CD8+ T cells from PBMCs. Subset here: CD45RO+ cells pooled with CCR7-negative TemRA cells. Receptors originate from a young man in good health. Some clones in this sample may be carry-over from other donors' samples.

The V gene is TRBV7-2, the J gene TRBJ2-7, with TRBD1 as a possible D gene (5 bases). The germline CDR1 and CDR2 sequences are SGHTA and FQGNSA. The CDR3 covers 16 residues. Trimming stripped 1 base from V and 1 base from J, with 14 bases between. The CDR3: CASSLVLWGRSYEQYF. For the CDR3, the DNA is TGTGCCAGCAGCTTAGTTCTTTGGGGCAGATCCTACGAGCAGTACTTC. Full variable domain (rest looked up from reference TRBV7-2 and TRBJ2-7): GAGVSQSPSNKVTEKGKDVELRCDPISGHTALYWYRQSLGQGLEFLIYFQGNSAPDKSGLPSDRFSAERTGGSVSTLTIQRTQQEDSAVYLCASSLVLWGRSYEQYFGPGTRLTVT.

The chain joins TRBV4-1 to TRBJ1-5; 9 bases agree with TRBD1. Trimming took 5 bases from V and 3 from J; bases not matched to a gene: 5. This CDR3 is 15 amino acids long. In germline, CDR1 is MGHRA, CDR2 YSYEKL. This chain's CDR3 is CASSLDRGVNQPQHF. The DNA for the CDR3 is TGCGCCAGCAGCTTGGACAGGGGAGTCAATCAGCCCCAGCATTTT.

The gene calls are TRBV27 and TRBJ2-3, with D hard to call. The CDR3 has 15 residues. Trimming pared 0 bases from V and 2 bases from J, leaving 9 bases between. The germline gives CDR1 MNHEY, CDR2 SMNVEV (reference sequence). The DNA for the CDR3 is TGTGCCAGCAGTTTATCCGGGTTACACACAGATACGCAGTATTTT. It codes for CASSLSGLHTDTQYF.